The 25 T cell receptor beta chains reported below all come from one sample, sequenced in a study of shared clonotypes between healthy human individuals. TCRdb's copy holds only in-frame clones and misses some; the assay was immunoSEQ multiplex PCR. This table has 2 million to 2.5 million clones, 85% to 95% appearing once. The specimen sequenced was naive CD4+ T cells from PBMCs. Subset defined: CD45RA+ positively selected. The receptor set was obtained from a man between 18 and 35 years old in good health. Some clones in this sample may be carry-over from other donors' samples.

V is TRBV5-1 and J is TRBJ2-2; D unclear. The V and J ends lost 5 bases and 1 base respectively, with 6 bases between them. The CDR3 length is 13 residues. CDR1 SGHRS and CDR2 YFSETQ come from the germline V gene. The CDR3 DNA reads TGCGCCAGCAGGAAAGGGAACACCGGGGAGCTGTTTTTT. Protein sequence: CASRKGNTGELFF.

The V call is TRBV18, the J call TRBJ2-7; D unresolved. The CDR3 loop spans 14 amino acids. Germline loops: CDR1 KGHSH, CDR2 LQKENI. V dropped 3 bases and J dropped 0 bases, with 9 bases sitting between them. CDR3 sequence (DNA): TGTGCCAGCTCACCCTCACGGATCTCCTACGAGCAGTACTTC. This translates into CASSPSRISYEQYF.

The chain carries TRBV6-1 and TRBJ2-3; 11 nucleotides match TRBD2. Germline CDR1 is MNHNS and CDR2 is SASEGT. Losses at the gene ends were 4 bases for V and 4 bases for J; bases not matched to a gene: 4. The CDR3 totals 15 residues. The CDR3 nucleotides read TGTGCCAGCAGTGTTAGCGGGAGGGTCCCAGATACGCAGTATTTT. This sequence encodes CASSVSGRVPDTQYF.

V gene TRBV28 combines with J gene TRBJ2-3; TRBD2 matches at 9 bases. Trimming cost V 4 bases and J 5 bases; bases outside gene matches: 10. Per the germline V gene, CDR1 is MDHEN and CDR2 is SYDVKM. This CDR3 has 16 residues. The CDR3 DNA reads as TGTGCCAGCAGTTCCCGCGCGGGAGGGATTGAAGATACGCAGTATTTT. Translating it yields CASSSRAGGIEDTQYF.

The genes are TRBV5-4 and TRBJ2-3; D perhaps matches TRBD2 (5 bases). The V end lost 5 bases, the J end lost 5 bases, and 15 bases lay between the germline ends. The germline CDR1 and CDR2 sequences are SGHNT and YYREEE (reference sequence). CDR3 length equals 14 residues. The CDR3 coding sequence is TGTGCCAGCAGGGATACTAGGTATGGAGATACGCAGTATTTT. Residues: CASRDTRYGDTQYF.

Comments on this clone: Other DNA sequences within the sample encode an identical CDR3. The J gene is TRBJ2-7, the V gene TRBV30; possibly TRBD2 for D (5 bases). The CDR3 has 12 residues. Trimming removed 2 bases at V and 3 bases at J, with 8 bases between. In germline, CDR1 is GTSNPN, CDR2 SVGIG (reference sequence). CDR3 sequence (DNA): TGTGCCTGGAGTACGGGATTCTACGAGCAGTACTTC. As protein: CAWSTGFYEQYF.

The CDR3 DNA is TGTGCCAGAAAAGGGCGGGGTAACACTGAAGCTTTCTTT. This sequence encodes CARKGRGNTEAFF. The V call is TRBV19, the J call TRBJ1-1, with D hard to call. Deletions cut 9 bases from V and 2 bases from J, with 13 bases between. Per the germline V gene, CDR1 is LNHDA and CDR2 is SQIVND (reference sequence). The CDR3 is 13 amino acids.

V is TRBV29-1 and J is TRBJ2-5, with 7 bases matching TRBD1. Losses at the gene ends were 3 bases for V and 3 bases for J; bases not matched to a gene: 4. The CDR3 extends over 13 amino acids. The germline gives CDR1 SQVTM, CDR2 ANQGSEA. This CDR3 reads CSVDPGTEETQYF. The DNA for the CDR3 is TGCAGCGTTGACCCCGGGACAGAAGAGACCCAGTACTTC.

The chain has TRBV12-5 and TRBJ2-3, with D possibly being TRBD2 (6 bases). This CDR3 comprises 14 residues. The V and J ends lost 7 bases and 2 bases respectively, with 13 bases between them. Germline loops: CDR1 LGHNT, CDR2 FRNRAP. The CDR3 region is CASAPGLPTDTQYF. Here the CDR3 DNA reads TGTGCTAGTGCCCCGGGACTTCCCACAGATACGCAGTATTTT.

The chain links TRBV7-2 to TRBJ2-1; 7 bases agree with TRBD1. This CDR3 has 16 amino acids. Germline V gene data show CDR1 as SGHTA and CDR2 as FQGNSA. V gave up 3 bases and J gave up 4 bases; unmatched junction bases: 9. The CDR3 reads CASSFFPRTGYNEQFF. The DNA of the CDR3 is TGTGCCAGCAGCTTTTTCCCAAGGACAGGATACAATGAGCAGTTCTTC.

This sequence joins TRBV28 and TRBJ1-1, with D unresolved. This CDR3 has 14 residues. CDR1 is MDHEN, CDR2 SYDVKM, per germline. V lost 8 bases and J lost 2, with 15 bases in between. CDR3 DNA: TGTGCCAGCCTTCCCCGCGGGATTAACACTGAAGCTTTCTTT. Protein sequence: CASLPRGINTEAFF.

V usage is TRBV27 and J usage is TRBJ1-3; TRBD1 is a possible D gene (5 bases). V lost 1 base and J 8 bases, leaving 9 bases between the germline ends. The CDR3 consists of 13 residues. Germline CDR1 is MNHEY and CDR2 is SMNVEV (reference sequence). DNA of the CDR3: TGTGCCAGCAGTTTATGGGGCGGAGACACCATATATTTT. Residues: CASSLWGGDTIYF.

This clone was detected only once. This sequence joins TRBV9 and TRBJ1-2; D is perhaps TRBD1 (5 bases). CDR1 and CDR2 (germline): SGDLS, YYNGEE. The CDR3 is 16 amino acids. Between the trimmed V and J ends, which lost 3 bases and 11 bases, there was a span of 26 bases. CDR3 loop: CASSAEPGRTASRYTF. The CDR3 region has the DNA TGTGCCAGCAGCGCCGAGCCGGGACGGACGGCTTCCAGGTACACCTTC.

This clone is a singleton in its sample. The chain links TRBV27 to TRBJ1-2, with D unclear. CDR1 and CDR2 from the germline V gene are MNHEY and SMNVEV (reference sequence). There are 16 residues in the CDR3. V gave up 0 bases and J gave up 5 bases, with 16 bases separating them. The CDR3 sequence: CASSLSGLGGGYGYTF. CDR3 coding DNA: TGTGCCAGCAGTTTATCAGGTTTGGGAGGAGGATATGGCTACACCTTC.

In its sample, this clone was seen once. This chain connects TRBV14 to TRBJ2-1, with TRBD1 matching over 9 bases. V dropped 1 base and J dropped 7; count of bases not matched to a gene: 11. The CDR3 consists of 17 residues. CDR1 and CDR2 (germline): SGHDN, FVKESK. This CDR3 reads CASSQGSGTGKVNEQFF. The CDR3 DNA reads as TGTGCCAGCAGCCAAGGTTCCGGGACAGGGAAGGTAAATGAGCAGTTCTTC.

The V call is TRBV27, the J call TRBJ2-2, with 8 bases aligning to TRBD2. V trimming: 5 bases; J trimming: 0 bases; junction bases outside the gene matches: 14. Germline CDR1 MNHEY, CDR2 SMNVEV (reference sequence). CDR3 length equals 19 residues. The CDR3 loop is CASSDFSGNYPSNTGELFF. CDR3 nucleotides: TGTGCCAGCAGTGATTTTAGCGGGAACTACCCCTCGAACACCGGGGAGCTGTTTTTT.

This rearrangement joins TRBV5-1 to TRBJ2-7; D might be TRBD1 (6 bases). V was trimmed by 2 bases and J by 6 bases, leaving 15 bases between them. The CDR3 totals 14 residues. The germline CDR1 and CDR2 sequences are SGHRS and YFSETQ. For the CDR3, the DNA is TGCGCCAGCAGCTTTGGACAGTTTTCAGGCGAGCAGTACTTC. Translating gives CASSFGQFSGEQYF.

The chain carries TRBV18 and TRBJ2-3; 11 bases are shared with TRBD2. V lost 1 base and J lost 4; bases outside the gene matches: 13. The CDR3 consists of 19 residues. Germline lookup yields CDR1 KGHSH and CDR2 LQKENI. CDR3 in amino acids: CASSPLAGGSGRGADTQYF. The CDR3 DNA reads as TGTGCCAGCTCACCACTTGCCGGAGGTAGCGGGAGGGGTGCAGATACGCAGTATTTT.

This rearrangement joins TRBV18 to TRBJ2-1; 8 bases match TRBD2. This CDR3 has 13 amino acids. V lost 0 bases, J lost 12 bases, and 4 bases stayed unmatched. Germline V lookup: CDR1 KGHSH, CDR2 LQKENI. The CDR3 protein is CASSPPSAGGQFF. CDR3 DNA: TGTGCCAGCTCACCACCGTCGGCGGGAGGGCAGTTCTTC.

The rearrangement joins TRBV6-5 to TRBJ1-3; TRBD1 is a possible D gene (6 bases). This CDR3 spans 13 amino acids. Trimming stripped 6 bases from V and 4 bases from J, with 10 bases between. Looked up from germline, CDR1 is MNHEY and CDR2 is SVGAGI. The CDR3 here is CASRRTVGNTIYF. The CDR3 region has the DNA TGTGCCAGCAGACGGACAGTCGGAAACACCATATATTTT.

This rearrangement joins TRBV27 to TRBJ2-2; D gene uncertain. V lost 2 bases, J lost 4 bases, and 11 bases lay in between. CDR3 size: 15 residues. Germline CDR1 is MNHEY and CDR2 is SMNVEV (reference sequence). The CDR3 sequence: CASSLLGWSTGELFF. The CDR3, as DNA: TGTGCCAGCAGTTTACTGGGTTGGAGCACCGGGGAGCTGTTTTTT.

With respect to this clone: The junction departs from the called germline gene at one end, perhaps through a read error. The V gene is TRBV11-2, the J gene TRBJ2-1; 8 bases map to TRBD2. The CDR3 is made up of 16 amino acids. Germline lookup yields CDR1 SGHAT and CDR2 FQNNGV. CDR3: CASNLAGSLGGNEQFF. Written as DNA, the CDR3 is TGTGCCAGCAACTTAGCGGGATCTCTTGGGGGGAATGAGCAGTTCTTC.

As concerns this clone: Other DNA sequences in this sample translate to the same CDR3. CDR3 coding DNA: TGTGCCAGCAGCCTCCGGGACGAGCAGTACTTC. Protein product: CASSLRDEQYF. This chain links TRBV7-8 with TRBJ2-7; D uncertain. This CDR3 is 11 amino acids long. With 5 bases removed from V and 5 bases from J, the gap between germline ends came to 7 bases. Germline V gives CDR1 SGHVS, CDR2 FQNEAQ. The complete variable domain, with remaining parts taken from reference TRBV7-8 and TRBJ2-7, reads GAGVSQSPRYKVAKRGQDVALRCDPISGHVSLFWYQQALGQGPEFLTYFQNEAQLDKSGLPSDRFFAERPEGSVSTLKIQRTQQEDSAVYLCASSLRDEQYFGPGTRLTVT.

This clone was seen a single time. The chain couples TRBV19 to TRBJ1-4; unclear D gene. Germline CDR1 and CDR2: LNHDA and SQIVND (reference sequence). The CDR3 consists of 11 residues. The ends were cut back, 6 bases at V and 4 bases at J, with 3 bases in the middle. The CDR3 nucleotides read TGTGCCAGTAGCTTTAATGAAAAACTGTTTTTT. It encodes CASSFNEKLFF.

The chain recombines TRBV9 with TRBJ2-1, with TRBD2 matching over 9 bases. Germline CDR1 and CDR2: SGDLS and YYNGEE. There are 16 residues in the CDR3. With V trimmed by 5 bases and J by 7 bases, 13 bases remained unmatched. In DNA, the CDR3 is TGTGCCAGCAGTGTTAGCGGGGGCGTTCCCGGGAATGAGCAGTTCTTC. Translating it yields CASSVSGGVPGNEQFF.